The 4 T cell receptor beta chains below all came from one sample that was sequenced in a study of a mutant IDH1 vaccine in newly diagnosed glioma. Data came from immunoSEQ multiplex PCR; TCRdb stores just in-frame clones and leaves some out. The sample carries over 75,000 clones, over 75% recorded once. The time point: baseline, week 1 (first vaccination visit). Treatment of the sample: pre-vaccination baseline after standard-of-care therapy. The sequences come from PBMCs, collected from a glioma patient treated with radiotherapy, temozolomide or both. These receptors came from a man aged 40-50 years with glioma.

The chain uses TRBV4-2 and TRBJ2-3; 8 nucleotides align to TRBD2. From germline, CDR1 is LGHNA and CDR2 YNFKEQ. CDR3 length: 17 residues. V was pared by 0 bases and J by 3 bases, with 8 bases of the junction left unmatched. Here the CDR3 reads CASSQDRQRGMTDTQYF. CDR3 DNA: TGTGCCAGCAGCCAAGACCGGCAGCGGGGGATGACAGATACGCAGTATTTT.

The chain combines TRBV13 with TRBJ1-3; tentatively, D is TRBD1 (5 bases). Germline CDR1 PRHDT, CDR2 FYEKMQ (reference sequence). This CDR3 is built from 22 residues. Trimming left V 0 bases short and J 0 bases short, with 27 bases between. CDR3 coding DNA: TGTGCCAGCAGCTTAGGCCTCCCGGGACTAGCGGGAGGCCAGAGCTCTGGAAACACCATATATTTT. This translates into CASSLGLPGLAGGQSSGNTIYF. The variable domain in full, completed from reference TRBV13 and TRBJ1-3, reads AAGVIQSPRHLIKEKRETATLKCYPIPRHDTVYWYQQGPGQDPQFLISFYEKMQSDKGSIPDRFSAQQFSDYHSELNMSSLELGDSALYFCASSLGLPGLAGGQSSGNTIYFGEGSWLTVV.

The rearrangement joins TRBV5-6 to TRBJ1-1; D is uncertain. Trimming stripped 1 base from V and 1 base from J, with 14 bases between. CDR1 SGHDT and CDR2 YYEEEE come from the germline V gene. This CDR3 is built from 16 residues. The CDR3 region is CASSLLTVTANTEAFF. The CDR3 DNA reads as TGTGCCAGCAGCTTGCTGACCGTTACTGCGAACACTGAAGCTTTCTTT.

The genes are TRBV5-4 and TRBJ2-5; 7 bases line up with TRBD1. This CDR3 spans 14 amino acids. J lost 2 bases, V lost 5 bases, and 6 bases had no gene match. In germline, CDR1 is SGHNT, CDR2 YYREEE (reference sequence). CDR3 coding DNA: TGTGCCAGCAGGCAGGGGACAGTTCAAGAGACCCAGTACTTC. Its translation: CASRQGTVQETQYF.